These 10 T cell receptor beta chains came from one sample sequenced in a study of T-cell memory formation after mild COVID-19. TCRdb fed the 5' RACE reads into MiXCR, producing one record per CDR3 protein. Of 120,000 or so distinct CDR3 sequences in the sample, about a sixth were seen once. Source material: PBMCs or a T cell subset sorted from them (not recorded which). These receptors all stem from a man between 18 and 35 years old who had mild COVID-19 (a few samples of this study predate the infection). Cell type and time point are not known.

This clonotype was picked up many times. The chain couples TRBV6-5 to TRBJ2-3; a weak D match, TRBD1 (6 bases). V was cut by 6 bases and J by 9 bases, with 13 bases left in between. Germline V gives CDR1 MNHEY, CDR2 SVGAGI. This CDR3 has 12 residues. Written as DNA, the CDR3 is TGTGCCAGCAGAACTACAGGGCACACGCAGTATTTT. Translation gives CASRTTGHTQYF.

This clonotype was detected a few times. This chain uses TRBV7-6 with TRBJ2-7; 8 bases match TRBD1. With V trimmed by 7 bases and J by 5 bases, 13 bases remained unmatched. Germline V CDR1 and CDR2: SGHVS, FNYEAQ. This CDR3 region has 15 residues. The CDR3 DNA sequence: TGTGCCAGCAACCCAACCCAGGGGGCGGTCCACGAGCAGTACTTC. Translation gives CASNPTQGAVHEQYF.

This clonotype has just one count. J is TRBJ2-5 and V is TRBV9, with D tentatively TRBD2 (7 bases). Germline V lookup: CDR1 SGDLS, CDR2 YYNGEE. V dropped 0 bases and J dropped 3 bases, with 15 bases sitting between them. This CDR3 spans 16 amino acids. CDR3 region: CASSVGGGAMKETQYF. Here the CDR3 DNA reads TGTGCCAGCAGCGTAGGAGGGGGGGCCATGAAAGAGACCCAGTACTTC.

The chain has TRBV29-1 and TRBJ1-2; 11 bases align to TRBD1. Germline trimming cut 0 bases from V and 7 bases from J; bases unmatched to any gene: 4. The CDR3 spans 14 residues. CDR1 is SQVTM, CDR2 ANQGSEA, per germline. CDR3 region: CSVEDRTGGSGYTF. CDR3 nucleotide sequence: TGCAGCGTTGAAGACAGGACAGGGGGCAGTGGCTACACCTTC.

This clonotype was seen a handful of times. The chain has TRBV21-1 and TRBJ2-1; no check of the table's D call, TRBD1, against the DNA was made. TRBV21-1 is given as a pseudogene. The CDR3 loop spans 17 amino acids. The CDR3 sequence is CASSRTGVSTSYNEQFF. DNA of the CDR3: TGTGCCAGCAGCCGTACCGGGGTCAGCACCTCCTACAATGAGCAGTTCTTC.

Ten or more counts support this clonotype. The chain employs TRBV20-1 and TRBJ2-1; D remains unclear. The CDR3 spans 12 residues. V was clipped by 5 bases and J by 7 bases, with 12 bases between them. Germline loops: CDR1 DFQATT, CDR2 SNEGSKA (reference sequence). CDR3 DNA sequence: TGCAGTGCTCCTAGGTCGGATAATGAGCAGTTCTTC. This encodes CSAPRSDNEQFF.

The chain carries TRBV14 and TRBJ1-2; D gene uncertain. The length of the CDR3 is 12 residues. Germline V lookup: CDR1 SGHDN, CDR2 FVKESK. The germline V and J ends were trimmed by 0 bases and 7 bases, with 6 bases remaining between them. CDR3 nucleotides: TGTGCCAGCAGCCAAGATCGAGCTGGCTACACCTTC. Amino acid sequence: CASSQDRAGYTF.

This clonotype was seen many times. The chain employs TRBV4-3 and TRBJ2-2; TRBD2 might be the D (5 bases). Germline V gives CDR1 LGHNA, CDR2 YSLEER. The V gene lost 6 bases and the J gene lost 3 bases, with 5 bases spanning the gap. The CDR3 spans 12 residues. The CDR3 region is CASRDYTGELFF. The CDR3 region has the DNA TGCGCCAGCAGGGACTACACCGGGGAGCTGTTTTTT.

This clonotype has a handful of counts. The CDR3, as DNA: TGCGCCAGCAGCCAAGTATCGGGGCCAGATACGCAGTATTTT. Translated: CASSQVSGPDTQYF. The V gene is TRBV4-3, the J gene TRBJ2-3, with D possibly being TRBD1 or TRBD2 (5 bases each). Trimming left V 1 base short and J 4 bases short, with 9 bases between. This CDR3 has 14 amino acids. Germline V gene data show CDR1 as LGHNA and CDR2 as YSLEER.

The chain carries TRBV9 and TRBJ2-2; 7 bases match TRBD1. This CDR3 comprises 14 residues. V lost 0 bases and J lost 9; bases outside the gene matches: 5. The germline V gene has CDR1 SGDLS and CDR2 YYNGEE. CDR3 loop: CASSVALTGRELFF. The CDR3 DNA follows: TGTGCCAGCAGCGTAGCTCTGACAGGGCGGGAGCTGTTTTTT.